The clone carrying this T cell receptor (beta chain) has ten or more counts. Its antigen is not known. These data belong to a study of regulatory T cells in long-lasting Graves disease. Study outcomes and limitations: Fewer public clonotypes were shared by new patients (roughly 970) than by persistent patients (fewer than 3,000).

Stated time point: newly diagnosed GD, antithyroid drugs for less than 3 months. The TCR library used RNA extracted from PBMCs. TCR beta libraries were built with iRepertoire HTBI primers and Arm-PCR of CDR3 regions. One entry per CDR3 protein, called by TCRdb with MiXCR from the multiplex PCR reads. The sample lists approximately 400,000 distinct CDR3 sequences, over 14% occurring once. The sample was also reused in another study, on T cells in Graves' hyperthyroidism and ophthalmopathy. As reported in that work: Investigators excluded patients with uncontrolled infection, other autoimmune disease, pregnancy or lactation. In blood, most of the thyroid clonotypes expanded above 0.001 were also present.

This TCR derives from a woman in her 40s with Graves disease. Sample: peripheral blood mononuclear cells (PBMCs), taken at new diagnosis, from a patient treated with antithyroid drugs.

CDR3 coding DNA: TGTGCCAGCAGTTTGGGTCCGGGGGAGATGAACACTGAAGCTTTCTTT. Its translation is CASSLGPGEMNTEAFF. The V call is TRBV12-3 or TRBV12-4, the J call TRBJ1-1, with D tentatively TRBD1 (5 bases). This CDR3 has 16 residues. V was pared by 3 bases and J by 0 bases, with 14 bases between.